These T cell receptor beta chains were read from a single sample in a study of T cell responses to AZD1222 COVID-19 vaccine. TCRdb keeps only in-frame clones here, not all; method: immunoSEQ multiplex PCR. The repertoire consists of approximately 190,000 clones, with roughly 88% occurring once and the leading ten covering 0.95% to 1%. Material: peripheral blood, obtained on day 0 of AZD1222 vaccination. The receptors stem from an adult in good health. Both conserved end residues are part of each CDR3. Fields, in order: clone size, D gene, J gene, V gene, CDR3 DNA, CDR3 protein. A D gene is named only where the DNA matches it firmly. Some rows have no size entry. The others give once, few or many, or a class for an expanded clone.

once	TRBD1	TRBJ2-7	TRBV10-3	TGTGCCACCCGGACAGGGGGAACCTACGAGCAGTACTTC	CATRTGGTYEQYF
once	.	TRBJ1-1	TRBV7-9	TGTGCCAGCAGCTTGGGATCCACAGGGCCCAGAAACACTGAAGCTTTCTTT	CASSLGSTGPRNTEAFF
once	.	TRBJ2-2	TRBV11-2	TGTGCCAGCAGCTTTGGGGGCACAATCGTCACCGGGGAGCTGTTTTTT	CASSFGGTIVTGELFF
.	TRBD2	TRBJ2-1	TRBV28	TGTGCCAGCAGTCTACTAGCGGGAGCTAACAATGAGCAGTTCTTC	CASSLLAGANNEQFF
.	TRBD1	TRBJ1-2	TRBV27	TGTGCCAGCAGTTTAACAGGGGGCGGAGGCTACACCTTC	CASSLTGGGGYTF
.	TRBD1	TRBJ2-2	TRBV6-5	TGTGCCAGCAGTTACTCAACAGGGGGGCTGTTTTTT	CASSYSTGGLFF
.	.	TRBJ1-2	TRBV25-1	TGTGCCAGCAGTGTTACAGAGTTCTATGGCTACACCTTC	CASSVTEFYGYTF
.	.	TRBJ1-4	TRBV27	TGTGCCAGCAGTTTTCAGGGATCAACTAATGAAAAACTGTTTTTT	CASSFQGSTNEKLFF
.	.	TRBJ1-2	TRBV2	TGTGCCAGCAGTGGGGGACAAACCTATGGCTACACCTTC	CASSGGQTYGYTF
.	.	TRBJ1-5	TRBV30	TGTGCCTGGAGTGTCCCAGGGAAGGTATTTCAGCCCCAGCATTTT	CAWSVPGKVFQPQHF
.	.	TRBJ1-3	TRBV18	TGTGCCAGCTCACCACAGGGGATAGGAAACACCATATATTTT	CASSPQGIGNTIYF
.	TRBD1	TRBJ2-2	TRBV13	TGTGCCAGCAGCCAGGACAGGCCGGACGGGGAGCTGTTTTTT	CASSQDRPDGELFF
.	.	TRBJ1-4	TRBV15	TGTGCCACCAGCAGAGAGGGCCTCCTAGAAAAACTGTTTTTT	CATSREGLLEKLFF
.	.	TRBJ1-6	TRBV28	TGTGCCAGCACCACGCCCCCGGGTCCGCATAATTCACCCCTCCACTTT	CASTTPPGPHNSPLHF
.	TRBD2	TRBJ2-3	TRBV2	TGTGCCAGCAGGGGGACTAGCGGGAAAGCAGATACGCAGTATTTT	CASRGTSGKADTQYF
.	.	TRBJ1-5	TRBV4-2	TGTGCCAGCAGCCAAGACTCGGGCAGACCTGATCAGCCCCAGCATTTT	CASSQDSGRPDQPQHF
.	.	TRBJ1-2	TRBV4-3	TGCGCCAGCAGCCCGGGACGGATCTATGGCTACACCTTC	CASSPGRIYGYTF
.	.	TRBJ2-7	TRBV13	TGTGCCAGCAGCTCGACAAACGAGCAGTACTTC	CASSSTNEQYF
once	.	TRBJ2-6	TRBV3-1/TRBV3-2	TGTGCCAGCAGCCAAGATCGGTTCACCGGAGGATCTGGGGCCAACGTCCTGACTTTC	CASSQDRFTGGSGANVLTF
.	TRBD1	TRBJ1-1	TRBV7-6	TGTGCCAGCACCCTTAGGGGACAGGGCAACACTGAAGCTTTCTTT	CASTLRGQGNTEAFF
.	.	TRBJ1-2	TRBV10-3	TGTGCCATCAGTGAGGGGGCAACAGGCTACACCTTC	CAISEGATGYTF
.	TRBD2	TRBJ2-7	TRBV6-4	TGTGCCAGCACCGGGGGGGGATTATCCTACGAGCAGTACTTC	CASTGGGLSYEQYF
.	.	TRBJ2-3	TRBV10-3	TGTGCCATCAAAGGGGCCTATAGCACAGATACGCAGTATTTT	CAIKGAYSTDTQYF
.	.	TRBJ2-3	TRBV7-2	TGTGCCAGCAGCGAAGCAGGGTTTAGCACAGATACGCAGTATTTT	CASSEAGFSTDTQYF
.	.	TRBJ1-1	TRBV11-3	TGTGCCAGCAGCCAGAGGGGACTGACTGAAGCTTTCTTT	CASSQRGLTEAFF
.	.	TRBJ2-3	TRBV6-6	TGTGCCAGCAACCAAATTTACGGCGATACGCAGTATTTT	CASNQIYGDTQYF
.	TRBD2	TRBJ2-2	TRBV4-2	TGTGCCAGCAGCCAAGATTGGTCTAGCGGGGGAGGGGAGCTGTTTTTT	CASSQDWSSGGGELFF
.	.	TRBJ2-1	TRBV6-5	TGTGCCACCGCAGTCGAGGGCCTGTCCTACAATGAGCAGTTCTTC	CATAVEGLSYNEQFF
.	.	TRBJ2-3	TRBV24-1	TGTGCCACCAGTGATGGGCCCCGGGGCACAGATACGCAGTATTTT	CATSDGPRGTDTQYF
.	TRBD2	TRBJ2-5	TRBV3-1/TRBV3-2	TGTGCCAGCAGCCAAGACGGAGGGAGGGGTGAGACCCAGTACTTC	CASSQDGGRGETQYF
.	TRBD1	TRBJ2-2	TRBV5-1	TGCGCCAGCAGCTGGGACAGTTCCTTTGGGCGCACCGGGGAGCTGTTTTTT	CASSWDSSFGRTGELFF
once	.	TRBJ1-5	TRBV19	TGTGCCAGTAGTATAGGGAATCAGCCCCAGCATTTT	CASSIGNQPQHF
once	TRBD1	TRBJ1-1	TRBV12-5	TGTGCTAGTGGTTTACACCTCACAGGGGCTGAAGCTTTCTTT	CASGLHLTGAEAFF
.	.	TRBJ2-5	TRBV2	TGTGCCAGCAGAGTGGGGCACCAGGGTGCGGCCCAGTACTTC	CASRVGHQGAAQYF
once	TRBD1	TRBJ1-2	TRBV5-8	TGTGCCAGCAGCTTGGACAGGGGAAGTGACAGCTACACCTTC	CASSLDRGSDSYTF
.	.	TRBJ1-5	TRBV6-2/TRBV6-3	TGTGCCAGCAGTTCCGGGAGTTTCGGCAATCAGCCCCAGCATTTT	CASSSGSFGNQPQHF
once	TRBD2	TRBJ2-1	TRBV18	TGTGCCAGCTCAGAGCTAGCGGGATTTGAGCAGTTCTTC	CASSELAGFEQFF
.	.	TRBJ1-5	TRBV29-1	TGCAGCGTTGGGGGCCTTGGCAATCAGCCCCAGCATTTT	CSVGGLGNQPQHF
.	.	TRBJ2-7	TRBV5-4	TGTGCCAGCAGCCAAGGGGGGGCCAATTACGAGCAGTACTTC	CASSQGGANYEQYF
.	TRBD1	TRBJ1-2	TRBV5-1	TGCGCCAGCAGCTTGTTACAGGGGGTTAACTATGGCTACACCTTC	CASSLLQGVNYGYTF
.	.	TRBJ1-1	TRBV4-1	TGCGCCAGCAGCCTAGATCAGGGGACTAACACTGAAGCTTTCTTT	CASSLDQGTNTEAFF
few	.	TRBJ2-1	TRBV4-3	TGCGCCAGCAGCTCTAGGGCGTTAAGCGGCCCCTACAATGAGCAGTTCTTC	CASSSRALSGPYNEQFF
.	TRBD1	TRBJ2-7	TRBV28	TGTGCCAGCAGCTACAGGGGGCTTCTCTACGAGCAGTACTTC	CASSYRGLLYEQYF
.	TRBD1	TRBJ1-5	TRBV5-4	TGTGCCAGCAGCTTGGGCGGGACAGGGAATCAGCCCCAGCATTTT	CASSLGGTGNQPQHF
.	.	TRBJ2-1	TRBV24-1	TGTGCCACCAGTGATCCACCGGTCAATGAGCAGTTCTTC	CATSDPPVNEQFF
.	.	TRBJ2-2	TRBV27	TGTGCCAGCAGTTTATCGGGAGTCGGACTCATTAACACCGGGGAGCTGTTTTTT	CASSLSGVGLINTGELFF
.	.	TRBJ1-1	TRBV6-2/TRBV6-3	TGTGCCAGCAGTTACGCAGGGGACTCTGAAGCTTTCTTT	CASSYAGDSEAFF
.	.	TRBJ1-3	TRBV4-2	TGTGCCAGCAGCCAAGCGACAGACTCTGGAAACACCATATATTTT	CASSQATDSGNTIYF
.	TRBD2	TRBJ2-3	TRBV3-1/TRBV3-2	TGTGCCAGCAGCATAGGGACTAGCGGGGTCGGCACAGATACGCAGTATTTT	CASSIGTSGVGTDTQYF
.	.	TRBJ2-7	TRBV5-1	TGCGCCAGCAGCTTGGGTTTTCGGGGACCCGCCTCCTACGAGCAGTACTTC	CASSLGFRGPASYEQYF
once	TRBD1	TRBJ2-7	TRBV10-1	TGCGCCAGCAGCACCCCGAGTCCCAGGACAGGTCGTTACGAGCAGTACTTC	CASSTPSPRTGRYEQYF
.	.	TRBJ2-2	TRBV7-2	TGTGCCAGCAGCTTAGGGGGGTCCACCGGGGAGCTGTTTTTT	CASSLGGSTGELFF
.	TRBD1	TRBJ2-2	TRBV7-6	TGTGCCAGCAGCTCAGGACAGGGGAGGAACACCGGGGAGCTGTTTTTT	CASSSGQGRNTGELFF
.	TRBD1	TRBJ2-7	TRBV6-2/TRBV6-3	TGTGCCAGCAGTCCGGGACAGGTACCCTACGAGCAGTACTTC	CASSPGQVPYEQYF
.	.	TRBJ2-6	TRBV28	TGTGCCAGCAGTTCGTGGACTTTAACTGGGGCCAACGTCCTGACTTTC	CASSSWTLTGANVLTF
.	.	TRBJ1-4	TRBV4-3	TGCGCCAGCAGCCCGGGCCTCAGTGGTGAAAAACTGTTTTTT	CASSPGLSGEKLFF
.	.	TRBJ1-4	TRBV2	TGTGCCAGCAGTGAGGCGACGGGTGAAAAACTGTTTTTT	CASSEATGEKLFF
.	TRBD2	TRBJ2-7	TRBV7-8	TGTGCCAGCAGCTTATGGGATAGCGGGCTTTTTGAGCAGTACTTC	CASSLWDSGLFEQYF
.	.	TRBJ1-1	TRBV6-5	TGTGCCAGCACCCCGCCGGGCAGGGGGAACACTGAAGCTTTCTTT	CASTPPGRGNTEAFF